A selection of T cell receptor beta chains follows, all from one sample in a study of Ad26.COV2.S vaccination and SARS-CoV-2 variants. Generated by immunoSEQ multiplex PCR, the TCRdb table keeps only in-frame clones and is missing some. The sample lists fewer than 400,000 clones, around 90% occurring once. The source was peripheral blood, collected in a trial of Ad26.COV2.S vaccine versus placebo. Source of these receptors: a person aged 18-65 years who received the Ad26.COV2.S COVID-19 vaccine or a placebo. CDR3s include the opening cysteine and the closing phenylalanine or tryptophan. Each record gives: clone size, V gene, J gene, D gene, CDR3 DNA, CDR3 protein. The D gene is left open where the match is weak. Size is omitted from some rows. Given values are once, few, many or a class for expanded clones.

-,TRBV6-5,TRBJ1-4,TRBD1,TGTGCCAGCAGTACCCGACAGGGCTCAAAACTGTTTTTT,CASSTRQGSKLFF
once,TRBV6-5,TRBJ2-7,TRBD1,TGTGCCAGCAGTCAAACAGGGGGCTCCTACGAGCAGTACTTC,CASSQTGGSYEQYF
-,TRBV7-2,TRBJ2-3,TRBD2,TGTGCCAGCAGCTTAAGTTTTGCGGGAGCCACAGATACGCAGTATTTT,CASSLSFAGATDTQYF
-,TRBV18,TRBJ2-3,-,TGTGCCAGCTCACCAGAGCGGTCCGGCCTTGGGCAGTATTTT,CASSPERSGLGQYF
-,TRBV5-1,TRBJ2-3,-,TGCGCCAGCAGCTTGGTACCCTTCATGAGGGGGGAAGGCACAGATACGCAGTATTTT,CASSLVPFMRGEGTDTQYF
-,TRBV4-1,TRBJ1-1,-,TGCGCCAGCAGCCAATCTCCGGGGCCAAGGACTGAAGCTTTCTTT,CASSQSPGPRTEAFF
-,TRBV7-2,TRBJ1-6,-,TGTGCCAGCAGCTTATCTCGAGGGGGATATTCACCCCTCCACTTT,CASSLSRGGYSPLHF
-,TRBV19,TRBJ1-5,-,TGTGCCAGTAGCCTCGATAGCAATCAGCCCCAGCATTTT,CASSLDSNQPQHF
-,TRBV9,TRBJ2-3,TRBD2,TGTGCCAGCAGCGTAGCTACTAGCGGGAGGAGGATCGCTAGCACAGATACGCAGTATTTT,CASSVATSGRRIASTDTQYF
-,TRBV5-1,TRBJ1-1,-,TGCGCCAGCAGCTTGAGCGCAGGGATGAACACTGAAGCTTTCTTT,CASSLSAGMNTEAFF
-,TRBV27,TRBJ2-2,TRBD1,TGTGCCAGCAGTTTCTATAAGTCAGGGGGAAAAGGAACCGGGGAGCTGTTTTTT,CASSFYKSGGKGTGELFF
-,TRBV13,TRBJ1-1,-,TGTGCCAGCAGCTTAGGTGGGGCCACCTTGCGCGGGGATGAAGCTTTCTTT,CASSLGGATLRGDEAFF
-,TRBV4-3,TRBJ2-7,TRBD1,TGCGCCAGTCCGGGACAGACTATCCCTTCCTACGAGCAGTACTTC,CASPGQTIPSYEQYF
once,TRBV25-1,TRBJ2-3,TRBD1,TGTGCCAGCAGTACCGAGGGACAGGCGAAAGATACGCAGTATTTT,CASSTEGQAKDTQYF
-,TRBV19,TRBJ2-7,-,TGTGCCACCAGGCCCAACGGGCAGGCCTACGAGCAGTACTTC,CATRPNGQAYEQYF
-,TRBV7-9,TRBJ1-6,-,TGTGCCAGCAGCTTAGAGGGGAAATTTAATTCACCCCTCCACTTT,CASSLEGKFNSPLHF
-,TRBV19,TRBJ1-5,-,TGTGCCAGCGGACACGGCAATCAGCCCCAGCATTTT,CASGHGNQPQHF
-,TRBV6-2/TRBV6-3,TRBJ2-1,TRBD2,TGTGCCAGCAGCCCCGTTGGAGCGGGAGGTTACAATGAGCAGTTCTTC,CASSPVGAGGYNEQFF
-,TRBV14,TRBJ1-1,-,TGTGCCAGCAGCCAAGATAGGCAGGGCAGTTGTCCTACGAACACTGAAGCTTTCTTT,CASSQDRQGSCPTNTEAFF
-,TRBV27,TRBJ2-5,TRBD2,TGTGCCAGCAGTGTCGCTAGCGGGATTCTGGAGACCCAGTACTTC,CASSVASGILETQYF
-,TRBV28,TRBJ2-3,-,TGTGCCAGCAGCCTAGAACCGGGGGATAGCACAGATACGCAGTATTTT,CASSLEPGDSTDTQYF
-,TRBV29-1,TRBJ1-1,-,TGCAGCGTTGACACCCCGGGCCCGAACACTGAAGCTTTCTTT,CSVDTPGPNTEAFF
few,TRBV12-3/TRBV12-4,TRBJ1-5,-,TGTGCCAGCCGGGGGTCCTCACATCAGCCCCAGCATTTT,CASRGSSHQPQHF
-,TRBV7-9,TRBJ2-7,-,TGTGCCAGCAGCCCCGAGACTAGAACGGGCGAGCAGTACTTC,CASSPETRTGEQYF
-,TRBV18,TRBJ2-4,-,TGTGCCAGCTCATTTGGACGGACAATAGCCAAAAACATTCAGTACTTC,CASSFGRTIAKNIQYF
-,TRBV5-6,TRBJ2-1,-,TGTGCCAGCAGCTTGACGGACAGCTACAATGAGCAGTTCTTC,CASSLTDSYNEQFF
-,TRBV3-1/TRBV3-2,TRBJ2-3,-,TGTGCCAGCAGCCAAGGGGTCCGGCCCCTGTTGAATACGCAGTATTTT,CASSQGVRPLLNTQYF
once,TRBV6-5,TRBJ2-1,TRBD2,TGTGCCAGCAGTTGGGCGGGAGCGAGGAATGAGCAGTTCTTC,CASSWAGARNEQFF
-,TRBV2,TRBJ2-3,TRBD2,TGTGCCAGCAGTTCGGGACTAGCGATCGGGGGGCAGTATTTT,CASSSGLAIGGQYF
-,TRBV27,TRBJ1-2,-,TGTGCCAGCAGTTCAACCACAGGGTATTATGGCTACACCTTC,CASSSTTGYYGYTF
once,TRBV7-2,TRBJ1-1,-,TGTGCCAGCAGCTACTCGAGTAGGAGTTCGTTGAACACTGAAGCTTTCTTT,CASSYSSRSSLNTEAFF
few,TRBV2,TRBJ1-2,-,TGTGCCAGCAGTGTCCGCCGGTTCGAGGGCTACACCTTC,CASSVRRFEGYTF
once,TRBV29-1,TRBJ1-1,TRBD1,TGCAGCGTTGAAGACAGGGGGCAGAGCACTGAAGCTTTCTTT,CSVEDRGQSTEAFF
-,TRBV12-5,TRBJ2-1,-,TGTGCTAGCGGGTTGGAGTTGTATGAGCAGTTCTTC,CASGLELYEQFF
-,TRBV6-1,TRBJ1-5,-,TGTGCCAGCAGTGAGCCGGGACATCGGGTTGAGCCCCAGCATTTT,CASSEPGHRVEPQHF
-,TRBV5-1,TRBJ1-4,-,TGCGCCAGCAGGCCCATGGGGGGGGACCATGAAAAACTGTTTTTT,CASRPMGGDHEKLFF
-,TRBV18,TRBJ1-5,TRBD1,TGTGCCAGCTCGCCAGCCGGGACAGTAACCAATCAGCCCCAGCATTTT,CASSPAGTVTNQPQHF
-,TRBV5-1,TRBJ2-1,-,TGCGCCAGCAGCGACTCCGGGAATCCTGAGAATGAGCAGTTCTTC,CASSDSGNPENEQFF
-,TRBV5-4,TRBJ1-1,-,TGTGCCAGCAGCTTGGAGGGGGGGATTGGCCCCCGGACTTTCTTT,CASSLEGGIGPRTFF
-,TRBV2,TRBJ1-1,-,TGTGCCAGCAGTGTTGGGGAGGGGAACACTGAAGCTTTCTTT,CASSVGEGNTEAFF
-,TRBV19,TRBJ2-1,-,TGTGCCAGTAGTTATCTCGGGAGCGGTACCGGAAGCTCCTACAATGAGCAGTTCTTC,CASSYLGSGTGSSYNEQFF
-,TRBV4-3,TRBJ1-4,TRBD1,TGCGCCAGCAGCCACCGGACAGGGGAGAAATCTAATGAAAAACTGTTTTTT,CASSHRTGEKSNEKLFF
-,TRBV11-2,TRBJ2-2,-,TGTGCCAGCAGCTTAGTCCCGGATACCTCGAACACCGGGGAGCTGTTTTTT,CASSLVPDTSNTGELFF
-,TRBV3-1/TRBV3-2,TRBJ2-3,-,TGTGCCAGCAGCCAAGAGCGCGGCTTTCCTAGCACAGATACGCAGTATTTT,CASSQERGFPSTDTQYF
-,TRBV6-2/TRBV6-3,TRBJ2-3,-,TGTGCCAGCAGTCCCATGATACCTCCTGAGCCAGATACGCAGTATTTT,CASSPMIPPEPDTQYF
-,TRBV7-9,TRBJ2-2,TRBD2,TGTGCCAGCAGCCCGACTAGCGGGGGTTACGGGGAGCTGTTTTTT,CASSPTSGGYGELFF
-,TRBV24-1,TRBJ2-3,-,TGTGCCACCAGTGGAACATATACGCAGTATTTT,CATSGTYTQYF
-,TRBV4-1,TRBJ2-5,-,TGCGCCAGCAGCCCTCATAAAGGGGGGGAAAACTCCCAGGAGACCCAGTACTTC,CASSPHKGGENSQETQYF
-,TRBV24-1,TRBJ2-3,-,TGTGCCACCAGTGCAAGCGGTTACACAGATACGCAGTATTTT,CATSASGYTDTQYF
-,TRBV27,TRBJ1-1,-,TGTGCCAGCAGTTTATCCGGGGGGAACACTGAAGCTTTCTTT,CASSLSGGNTEAFF
-,TRBV6-6,TRBJ1-1,TRBD1,TGTGCCAGCAGTCTCCTTTATAAGGACAGGGCCCTTGCTGAAGCTTTCTTT,CASSLLYKDRALAEAFF
-,TRBV28,TRBJ1-2,TRBD1,TGTGCCAGCAGTTTACCGGGACAGGGTGACTACACCTTC,CASSLPGQGDYTF
-,TRBV7-9,TRBJ1-2,TRBD1,TGTGCCAGCAGCTTGGCCGGGACAGGCTATGGCTACACCTTC,CASSLAGTGYGYTF
-,TRBV4-1,TRBJ2-6,TRBD1,TGCGCCAGCAGCCAAGGGGACAGGGTTCCCCCCGGGGCCAACGTCCTGACTTTC,CASSQGDRVPPGANVLTF
-,TRBV5-1,TRBJ1-1,-,TGCGCCAGCAGCTTGTTGGGGTTGAATGAAGCTTTCTTT,CASSLLGLNEAFF
-,TRBV7-6,TRBJ2-5,-,TGTGCCAGCAGCTCGGACTTCCAAGAGACCCAGTACTTC,CASSSDFQETQYF
-,TRBV11-2,TRBJ1-5,TRBD1,TGTGCCAGCAGTGCGGGGACAGGGAGTGGACAGCCCCAGCATTTT,CASSAGTGSGQPQHF